This is a list of T cell receptor beta chains from one sample in a study of Ad26.COV2.S vaccination and SARS-CoV-2 variants. Measured with immunoSEQ multiplex PCR; TCRdb has only the in-frame clones, and not every one. This table has around 310,000 clones, around 90% appearing once. The material was peripheral blood, obtained in a trial of Ad26.COV2.S vaccine versus placebo. All receptors come from a person between 18 and 59 years old who received the Ad26.COV2.S COVID-19 vaccine or a placebo. The CDR3 runs from the conserved cysteine through the conserved F or W. The order of the fields is D gene, V gene, clone size, J gene, CDR3 DNA, CDR3 protein. A D gene is named only where the DNA matches it firmly. Clone size is shown for a subset of rows, as once, few, many or a class of expanded clone.

TRBD1,TRBV29-1,NA,TRBJ1-2,TGCAGCGGGGGTTCTCAGGGGGCATATGGCTACACCTTC,CSGGSQGAYGYTF
NA,TRBV4-3,once,TRBJ1-2,TGCGCCAGCAGCCAAGATTCCTCGGGACTGCGCGGCTACACCTTC,CASSQDSSGLRGYTF
NA,TRBV7-9,few,TRBJ1-3,TGTGCCAGCAGCTTAGCGAAGGAGGGAAACACCATATATTTT,CASSLAKEGNTIYF
NA,TRBV18,NA,TRBJ2-7,TGTGCCAGCTCACCCTCAGCGATAGTGGGTCCCTACGAGCAGTACTTC,CASSPSAIVGPYEQYF
TRBD1,TRBV4-3,NA,TRBJ1-4,TGCGCCAGCAGCCTGGGCGAGACAGGGGGGAATGAAAAACTGTTTTTT,CASSLGETGGNEKLFF
NA,TRBV6-4,NA,TRBJ2-3,TGTGCCAGCAGTGACTCGACAGGACCCAGGGATACGCAGTATTTT,CASSDSTGPRDTQYF
NA,TRBV29-1,NA,TRBJ1-1,TGCAGCTCTCGGGCAGGGGAGGCCACTGAAGCTTTCTTT,CSSRAGEATEAFF
NA,TRBV14,NA,TRBJ2-3,TGTGCCAGCAGCCAAGGAGTCGGGAGTAGCACAGATACGCAGTATTTT,CASSQGVGSSTDTQYF
NA,TRBV7-2,NA,TRBJ1-3,TGTGCCAGCAGTCCCATGAGAGGGAACTCTGGAAACACCATATATTTT,CASSPMRGNSGNTIYF
NA,TRBV4-3,NA,TRBJ2-3,TGCGCCAGCAGCCAAGGAGCGGATTGGGTAGATACGCAGTATTTT,CASSQGADWVDTQYF
NA,TRBV5-1,NA,TRBJ2-3,TGCGCCAGCAGCTCGCCCTCAGGGGCAGATACGCAGTATTTT,CASSSPSGADTQYF
TRBD1,TRBV27,NA,TRBJ1-2,TGTGCCAGCAGTTTACGAACAGGGGGTGCGTATGGCTACACCTTC,CASSLRTGGAYGYTF
NA,TRBV4-2,NA,TRBJ1-2,TGTGCCAGCAGCCAAAGGGAATATTTTGACGGGAGCTATGGCTACACCTTC,CASSQREYFDGSYGYTF
TRBD1,TRBV4-1,NA,TRBJ2-4,TGCGCCAGCAGCCGCACGACAGGGGAAAACATTCAGTACTTC,CASSRTTGENIQYF
NA,TRBV5-6,NA,TRBJ2-2,TGTGCCAGCAGCTTGTATAACAGGGAGCGGCTGTTTTTT,CASSLYNRERLFF
NA,TRBV7-9,NA,TRBJ1-3,TGTGCCAGCAGCTTAGGGACTGAGAGTGGAAACACCATATATTTT,CASSLGTESGNTIYF
NA,TRBV6-1,NA,TRBJ2-7,TGTGCCAGCAGTGAAGCGTCCACAGCCAGCGGCGAGCAGTACTTC,CASSEASTASGEQYF
TRBD1,TRBV7-2,NA,TRBJ1-1,TGTGCCAGCAGCCCGAGAGGGACAGGGTTCACTGAAGCTTTCTTT,CASSPRGTGFTEAFF
NA,TRBV7-9,NA,TRBJ2-3,TGTGCCAGCAGCTTGGGAATAGTGGGTGGGGATACGCAGTATTTT,CASSLGIVGGDTQYF
NA,TRBV7-8,NA,TRBJ2-3,TGTGCCAGCAGCCCAGCCGGACTCCTGAGCACAGATACGCAGTATTTT,CASSPAGLLSTDTQYF
NA,TRBV29-1,NA,TRBJ1-3,TGCAGCGTTGAAGGGCCATTCTCTGGAAACACCATATATTTT,CSVEGPFSGNTIYF
NA,TRBV7-9,NA,TRBJ2-1,TGTGCCAGCAGCTTAGGGCCGGGTGGTGTCCGTCACAATGAGCAGTTCTTC,CASSLGPGGVRHNEQFF
TRBD1,TRBV28,NA,TRBJ1-1,TGTGCCAGCAGCCTGACAGGGGAGGGGGGCACTGAAGCTTTCTTT,CASSLTGEGGTEAFF
TRBD1,TRBV29-1,NA,TRBJ1-2,TGCAGCGTGGGGGACAGGGAGAGGTACGGCTACACCTTC,CSVGDRERYGYTF
NA,TRBV5-1,NA,TRBJ1-2,TGCGCCAGCAGCCCTCAGGGATACTATGGCTACACCTTC,CASSPQGYYGYTF
TRBD1,TRBV10-3,NA,TRBJ1-1,TGTGCCATCAGTGAGCGGGACAGGGGTACTGAAGCTTTCTTT,CAISERDRGTEAFF
NA,TRBV6-2/TRBV6-3,NA,TRBJ1-1,TGTGCCAGCAGTTACGGAGGGCTTGGGTGGAACACTGAAGCTTTCTTT,CASSYGGLGWNTEAFF
TRBD2,TRBV6-1,NA,TRBJ2-3,TGTGCCAGCAGTGAGACTAGCGGGGGGAGGAATACGCAGTATTTT,CASSETSGGRNTQYF
NA,TRBV18,NA,TRBJ1-3,TGTGCCAGCTCACCACCGGGACATCTCTCTGGAAACACCATATATTTT,CASSPPGHLSGNTIYF
NA,TRBV4-3,NA,TRBJ2-7,TGCGCCAGCAGCCAAGGGGTCGCTAACACCTACGAGCAGTACTTC,CASSQGVANTYEQYF
NA,TRBV7-2,NA,TRBJ1-1,TGTGCCAGCAGCTCGTGGGACGTTTCAGCTGAAGCTTTCTTT,CASSSWDVSAEAFF
NA,TRBV7-8,NA,TRBJ2-5,TGTGCCAGCAGCTTAGAATGGGAGACCCAGTACTTC,CASSLEWETQYF
NA,TRBV7-9,NA,TRBJ1-1,TGTGCCAGCAGCCGGGGGTTTCATGAAGCTTTCTTT,CASSRGFHEAFF
NA,TRBV6-4,NA,TRBJ1-4,TGTGCCAGCAGTGACGTCTTGGACAGAATCTCAACTAATGAAAAACTGTTTTTT,CASSDVLDRISTNEKLFF
NA,TRBV6-5,NA,TRBJ1-1,TGTGCCAGCTCCAGGACAGATAACACTGAAGCTTTCTTT,CASSRTDNTEAFF
NA,TRBV7-2,NA,TRBJ2-3,TGTGCCAGCAGCTTAGAGGTCCTCACAGATACGCAGTATTTT,CASSLEVLTDTQYF
NA,TRBV15,once,TRBJ1-2,TGTGCCACCAGCAGAGGGGAGGGCCTTGACTATGGCTACACCTTC,CATSRGEGLDYGYTF
TRBD1,TRBV6-5,NA,TRBJ2-1,TGTGCCAGCAGTCCCGGGACAGGGTCCCACAATGAGCAGTTCTTC,CASSPGTGSHNEQFF
TRBD2,TRBV7-9,NA,TRBJ2-3,TGTGCCAGCAGCTTAGGCCCCGGGACTACCACAGATACGCAGTATTTT,CASSLGPGTTTDTQYF
NA,TRBV4-1,NA,TRBJ1-1,TGCGCCAGCAGCCAAGGACCGAAGGGGACTGAAGCTTTCTTT,CASSQGPKGTEAFF
TRBD2,TRBV10-3,NA,TRBJ2-3,TGTGCCATCAGTAGACGCGGGGGGAGCACAGATACGCAGTATTTT,CAISRRGGSTDTQYF
NA,TRBV6-5,NA,TRBJ1-6,TGTGCCAGCAGTTACTATCAGGGTGAAGCGGGATCACCCCTCCACTTT,CASSYYQGEAGSPLHF
TRBD2,TRBV7-9,NA,TRBJ2-1,TGTGCCAGCAGCACAGGGACTAGCGGGCAGTTCTTC,CASSTGTSGQFF
NA,TRBV6-5,NA,TRBJ2-1,TGTGCCAGCAGTCTCTCATTCTACAATGAGCAGTTCTTC,CASSLSFYNEQFF
NA,TRBV7-8,NA,TRBJ2-1,TGTGCCAGCAGCTTATTGGGGGTCACCGACTACAATGAGCAGTTCTTC,CASSLLGVTDYNEQFF
TRBD2,TRBV6-6,NA,TRBJ2-3,TGTGCCAGCGCCCCTTCCTTCACTAGCGGGGGGGATACGCAGTATTTT,CASAPSFTSGGDTQYF
NA,TRBV3-1/TRBV3-2,NA,TRBJ2-5,TGTGCCAGCACCCTCGGGCAGGGGCCGCGGTGGGAGACCCAGTACTTC,CASTLGQGPRWETQYF
TRBD1,TRBV7-2,NA,TRBJ1-4,TGTGCCAGCAGCTTAGGCTCCAGAGGGGGCGGTGAAAAACTGTTTTTT,CASSLGSRGGGEKLFF
TRBD1,TRBV11-2,NA,TRBJ1-3,TGTGCCAGCAGCTGGGATGTCATGGGACAGGGTATCGGAAACACCATATATTTT,CASSWDVMGQGIGNTIYF
NA,TRBV5-1,NA,TRBJ2-7,TGCGCCAGCAGCTTGGTAGGGTCTGGGCACGAGCAGTACTTC,CASSLVGSGHEQYF
NA,TRBV4-3,NA,TRBJ2-6,TGCGCCAGCAGCCATGTTAATAGCGTCTCGGGGCCCCCTGGGGCCAACGTCCTGACTTTC,CASSHVNSVSGPPGANVLTF
TRBD1,TRBV7-2,NA,TRBJ2-4,TGTGCCAGCAGCTTAGCGGGGACAGGGTTAGCCAAAAACATTCAGTACTTC,CASSLAGTGLAKNIQYF
NA,TRBV29-1,NA,TRBJ1-1,TGCAGCGTTAAGGGCCGAATGAACACTGAAGCTTTCTTT,CSVKGRMNTEAFF
NA,TRBV27,NA,TRBJ2-1,TGTGCCAGCAGTTTAAATTGGCTAGCGACCTCCTACAATGAGCAGTTCTTC,CASSLNWLATSYNEQFF
NA,TRBV9,once,TRBJ1-3,TGTGCCAGCAGCGTAGGGGGTAACTCTGGAAACACCATATATTTT,CASSVGGNSGNTIYF
NA,TRBV6-2/TRBV6-3,once,TRBJ1-1,TGTGCCAGCAGTTTTCGGGGGCTCATGAACACTGAAGCTTTCTTT,CASSFRGLMNTEAFF
NA,TRBV5-5,NA,TRBJ1-1,TGTGCCAGCAGCTGGGCCTCACCCCCTGAAGCTTTCTTT,CASSWASPPEAFF
NA,TRBV28,NA,TRBJ2-1,TGTGCCAGCAGTTTTATTGGATCTCTGGACAATGAGCAGTTCTTC,CASSFIGSLDNEQFF
NA,TRBV3-1/TRBV3-2,NA,TRBJ1-1,TGTGCCAGCCAAACCTCGTCAGAGAACACTGAAGCTTTCTTT,CASQTSSENTEAFF